This entry is about one TCR beta chain. TCRdb's protein sequence differs at residue 12 from the translated DNA; the protein presented here follows the DNA. The genes are named according to mouse. Read data end 3 residues before the CDR3 end; the end is taken from the germline J gene. V shed 2 bases and J 6 bases; nucleotides not matched to a gene: 4. This CDR3 is 15 amino acids long. Germline CDR1 is NNHDY and CDR2 is SYVADS. The source of the sample is a study of CD8+ T cells in alopecia areata. Once RNA had been extracted, it was reverse transcribed into cDNA to act as the sequencing template. The assay was immunoSEQ multiplex PCR, and TCRdb's table has in-frame clones only and misses some. The sample yields roughly 120,000 clones, without any singletons.

The chain combines TRBV13-3 with TRBJ1-6, with TRBD1 identical over 8 bases. TRBJ1-6 is identified as an open reading frame with a role that is uncertain. The TCR was taken from a C3H/HeJ mouse with alopecia areata. The strain's MHC: H2-k. The material sequenced was lesional skin. CDR3 sequence: CASSDRGQGNSPLYF. CDR3 DNA (partial): TGTGCCAGCAGTGACAGGGGGCAGGGTAATTCGCCC.